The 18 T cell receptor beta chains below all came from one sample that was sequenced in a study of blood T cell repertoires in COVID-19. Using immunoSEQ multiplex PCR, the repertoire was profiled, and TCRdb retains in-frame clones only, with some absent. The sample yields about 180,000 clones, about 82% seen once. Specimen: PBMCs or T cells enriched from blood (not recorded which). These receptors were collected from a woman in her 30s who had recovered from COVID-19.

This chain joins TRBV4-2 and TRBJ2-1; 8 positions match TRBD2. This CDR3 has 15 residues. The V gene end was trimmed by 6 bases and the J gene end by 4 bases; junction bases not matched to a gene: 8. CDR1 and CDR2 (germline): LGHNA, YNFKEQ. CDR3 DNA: TGTGCCAGCAGGCAGCCTCAGCGGGAGTACAATGAGCAGTTCTTC. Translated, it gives CASRQPQREYNEQFF.

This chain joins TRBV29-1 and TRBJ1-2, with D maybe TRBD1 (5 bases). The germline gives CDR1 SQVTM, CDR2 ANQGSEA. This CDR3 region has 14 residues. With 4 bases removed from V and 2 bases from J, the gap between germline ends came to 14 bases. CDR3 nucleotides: TGCAGCGTTGGAGTGGCGGGGCAGAACTATGGCTACACCTTC. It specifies CSVGVAGQNYGYTF.

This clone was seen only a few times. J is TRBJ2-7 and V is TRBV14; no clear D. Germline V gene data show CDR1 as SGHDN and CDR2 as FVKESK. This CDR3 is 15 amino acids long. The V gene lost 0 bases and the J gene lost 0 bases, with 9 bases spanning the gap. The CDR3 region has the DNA TGTGCCAGCAGCCAAGATAGCCGGCGCTCCTACGAGCAGTACTTC. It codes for CASSQDSRRSYEQYF.

The CDR3 bases are TGTGCCACCAGCGCGACAGGCCGCGGACTTAACTATGGCTACACCTTC. It translates to CATSATGRGLNYGYTF. The rearrangement joins TRBV15 to TRBJ1-2, with D maybe TRBD1 (6 bases). V lost 5 bases to trimming and J lost 1 base, with 17 bases between them. Per germline, CDR1 LNHNV and CDR2 YYDKDF (reference sequence). The CDR3 runs to 16 residues.

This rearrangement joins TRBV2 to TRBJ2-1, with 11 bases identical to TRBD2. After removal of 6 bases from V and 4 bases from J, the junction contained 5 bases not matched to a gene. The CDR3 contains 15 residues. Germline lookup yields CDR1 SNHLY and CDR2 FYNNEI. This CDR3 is CASRVGTSGYNEQFF. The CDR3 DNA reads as TGTGCCAGCAGAGTCGGGACTAGCGGATACAATGAGCAGTTCTTC.

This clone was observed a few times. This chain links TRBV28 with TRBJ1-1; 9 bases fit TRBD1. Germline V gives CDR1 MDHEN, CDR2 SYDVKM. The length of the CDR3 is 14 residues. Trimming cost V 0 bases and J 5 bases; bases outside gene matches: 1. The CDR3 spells CASSLWDRGTEAFF. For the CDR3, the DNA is TGTGCCAGCAGTTTATGGGACAGGGGTACTGAAGCTTTCTTT. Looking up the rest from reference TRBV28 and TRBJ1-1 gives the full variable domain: DVKVTQSSRYLVKRTGEKVFLECVQDMDHENMFWYRQDPGLGLRLIYFSYDVKMKEKGDIPEGYSVSREKKERFSLILESASTNQTSMYLCASSLWDRGTEAFFGQGTRLTVV.

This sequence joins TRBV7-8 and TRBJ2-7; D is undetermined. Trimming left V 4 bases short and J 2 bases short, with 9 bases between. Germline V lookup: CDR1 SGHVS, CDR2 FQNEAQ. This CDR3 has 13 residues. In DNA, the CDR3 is TGTGCCAGCAGCTCGGGTGCCACCTACGAGCAGTACTTC. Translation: CASSSGATYEQYF.

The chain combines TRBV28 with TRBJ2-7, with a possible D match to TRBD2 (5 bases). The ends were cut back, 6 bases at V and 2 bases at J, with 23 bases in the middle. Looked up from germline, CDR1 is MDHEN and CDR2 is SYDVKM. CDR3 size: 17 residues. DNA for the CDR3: TGTGCCAGCAGCCCCGTTTCTGACTATCACCCCACCTACGAGCAGTACTTC. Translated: CASSPVSDYHPTYEQYF.

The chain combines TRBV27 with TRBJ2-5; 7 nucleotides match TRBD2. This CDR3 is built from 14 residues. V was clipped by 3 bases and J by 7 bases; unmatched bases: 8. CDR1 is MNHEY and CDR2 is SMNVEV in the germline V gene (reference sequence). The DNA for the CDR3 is TGTGCCAGCAGTTTGGGCGGGAGTAAGGTGACCCAGTACTTC. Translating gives CASSLGGSKVTQYF.

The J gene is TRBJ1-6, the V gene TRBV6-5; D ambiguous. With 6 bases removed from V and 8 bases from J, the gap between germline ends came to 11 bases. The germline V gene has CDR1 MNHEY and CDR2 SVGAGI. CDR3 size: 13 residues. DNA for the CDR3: TGTGCCAGCAGACTCGACACCGATTCACCCCTCCACTTT. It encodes CASRLDTDSPLHF.

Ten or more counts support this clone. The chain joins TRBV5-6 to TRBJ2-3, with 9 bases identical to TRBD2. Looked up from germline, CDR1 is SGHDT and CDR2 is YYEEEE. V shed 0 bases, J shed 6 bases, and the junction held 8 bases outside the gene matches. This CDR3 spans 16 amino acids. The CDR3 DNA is TGTGCCAGCAGCTTGGATGTAGCGGGAGAATCTGATACGCAGTATTTT. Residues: CASSLDVAGESDTQYF.

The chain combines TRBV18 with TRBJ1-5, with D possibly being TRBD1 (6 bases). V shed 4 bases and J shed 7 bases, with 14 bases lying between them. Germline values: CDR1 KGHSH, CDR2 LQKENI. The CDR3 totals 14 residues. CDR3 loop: CASSHPDSRQPQHF. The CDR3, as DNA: TGTGCCAGCTCACATCCGGACAGTCGGCAGCCCCAGCATTTT.

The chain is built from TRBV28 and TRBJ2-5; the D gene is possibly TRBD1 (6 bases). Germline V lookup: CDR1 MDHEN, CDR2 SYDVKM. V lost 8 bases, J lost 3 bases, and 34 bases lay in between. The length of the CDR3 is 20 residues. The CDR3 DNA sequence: TGTGCCAGCCCCCCCCGAAGGGCACAGGGATCCGACGGAGAGGAAGAGACCCAGTACTTC. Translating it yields CASPPRRAQGSDGEEETQYF.

CDR3 loop: CASSYESRYNEQFF. The CDR3, as DNA: TGTGCCAGCAGTTACGAATCCCGGTACAATGAGCAGTTCTTC. The genes are TRBV6-5 and TRBJ2-1; D remains ambiguous. The V end lost 2 bases, the J end lost 4 bases, and 9 bases lay between the germline ends. This CDR3 is 14 amino acids long. Germline V gene lookup returns CDR1 MNHEY and CDR2 SVGAGI.

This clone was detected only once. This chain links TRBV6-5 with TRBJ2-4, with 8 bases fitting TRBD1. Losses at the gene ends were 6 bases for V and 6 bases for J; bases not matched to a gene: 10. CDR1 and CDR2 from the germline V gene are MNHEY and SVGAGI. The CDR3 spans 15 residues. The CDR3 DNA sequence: TGTGCCAGCAGGTTCCAGGGGGCGCGGGGAAACATTCAGTACTTC. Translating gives CASRFQGARGNIQYF.

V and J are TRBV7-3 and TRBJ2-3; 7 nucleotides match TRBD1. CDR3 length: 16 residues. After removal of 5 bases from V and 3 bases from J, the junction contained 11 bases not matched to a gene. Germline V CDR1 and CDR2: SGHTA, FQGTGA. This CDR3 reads CASSPRQGMGTDTQYF. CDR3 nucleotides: TGTGCCAGCAGCCCAAGACAGGGTATGGGTACAGATACGCAGTATTTT.

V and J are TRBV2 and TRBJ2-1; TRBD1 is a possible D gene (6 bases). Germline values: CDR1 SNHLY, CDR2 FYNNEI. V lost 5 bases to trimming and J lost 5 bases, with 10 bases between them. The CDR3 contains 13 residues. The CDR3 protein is CASSMDSDNEQFF. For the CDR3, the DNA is TGTGCCAGCAGTATGGACAGTGACAATGAGCAGTTCTTC. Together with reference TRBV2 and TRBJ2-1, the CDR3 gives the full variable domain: EPEVTQTPSHQVTQMGQEVILRCVPISNHLYFYWYRQILGQKVEFLVSFYNNEISEKSEIFDDQFSVERPDGSNFTLKIRSTKLEDSAMYFCASSMDSDNEQFFGPGTRLTVL.

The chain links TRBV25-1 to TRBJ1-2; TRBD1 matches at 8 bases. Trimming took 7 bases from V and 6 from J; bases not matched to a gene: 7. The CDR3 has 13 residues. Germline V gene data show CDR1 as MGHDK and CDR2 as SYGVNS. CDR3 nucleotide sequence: TGTGCCAGCATGCGGGGACAGGAAAATGGCTACACCTTC. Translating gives CASMRGQENGYTF.